A selection of T cell receptor beta chains follows, all from one sample in a study of early T cells in non-severe SARS-CoV-2 infection. In TCRdb, the 5' RACE reads were re-called with MiXCR into one record per CDR3 protein. The sample has 84,000 or so distinct CDR3 sequences, roughly 13% seen once. Sample: whole blood. The receptors derive from an adult who was a healthcare worker with PCR-confirmed SARS-CoV-2 infection or an uninfected control (not recorded which). Each CDR3 is given with its conserved first and last residue. A D gene is named only where the DNA matches it firmly. The size of a clone is reported for some rows only, either as once, few or many, or as a class for expanded clones.

v_call: TRBV6-6; j_call: TRBJ1-4; clone_size: few; d_call: .; cdr3_nt: TGTGCCAGCAGTTACCCCCGGGCAGTCTGGGAAAAACTGTTTTTT; cdr3_aa: CASSYPRAVWEKLFF
v_call: TRBV6-1; j_call: TRBJ2-4; clone_size: few; d_call: TRBD2; cdr3_nt: TGTGCCAGCAGCCGCCCTCGGACACGGGGGGACAAAAACATTCAGTACTTC; cdr3_aa: CASSRPRTRGDKNIQYF
v_call: TRBV3-1; j_call: TRBJ1-6; clone_size: .; d_call: .; cdr3_nt: TGTGCCAGCAGTACCCGGTCGGGAAATTCACCCCTCCACTTT; cdr3_aa: CASSTRSGNSPLHF
v_call: TRBV20-1; j_call: TRBJ1-4; clone_size: .; d_call: .; cdr3_nt: TGCAGTGCTAGGGGGGGCGGAAGTCGAGGTGAAAAACTGTTTTTT; cdr3_aa: CSARGGGSRGEKLFF
v_call: TRBV27; j_call: TRBJ2-4; clone_size: few; d_call: .; cdr3_nt: TGTGCCAGCAGTTCTATCCAGGCACTAGCCAAAAACATTCAGTACTTC; cdr3_aa: CASSSIQALAKNIQYF
v_call: TRBV20-1; j_call: TRBJ1-1; clone_size: few; d_call: .; cdr3_nt: TGCAGTGCTAGAGGGGTAGGCACTGAAGCTTTCTTT; cdr3_aa: CSARGVGTEAFF
v_call: TRBV18; j_call: TRBJ1-5; clone_size: .; d_call: .; cdr3_nt: TGTGCCAGCTCCCGCGAGACCAATCAGCCCCAGCATTTT; cdr3_aa: CASSRETNQPQHF
v_call: TRBV5-1; j_call: TRBJ1-1; clone_size: .; d_call: .; cdr3_nt: TGCGCCAGCAGCTTGGAAGGGTTCACTGAAGCTTTCTTT; cdr3_aa: CASSLEGFTEAFF
v_call: TRBV5-5; j_call: TRBJ2-7; clone_size: .; d_call: .; cdr3_nt: TGTGCCTCCGCGGAGGGCTCGAACTACGAGCAGTACTTC; cdr3_aa: CASAEGSNYEQYF
v_call: TRBV7-2; j_call: TRBJ1-4; clone_size: many; d_call: TRBD1; cdr3_nt: TGTGCCAGCAGCAACAGGGGCCAAAATGAAAAACTGTTTTTT; cdr3_aa: CASSNRGQNEKLFF
v_call: TRBV6-6; j_call: TRBJ2-1; clone_size: .; d_call: TRBD2; cdr3_nt: TGTGCCAGCACCGGGACTACCAATGAGCAGTTCTTC; cdr3_aa: CASTGTTNEQFF
v_call: TRBV7-3; j_call: TRBJ2-2; clone_size: .; d_call: .; cdr3_nt: TGTGCCAGCAGCTCCGGGTTGCGGGCGAACACCGGGGAGCTGTTTTTT; cdr3_aa: CASSSGLRANTGELFF
v_call: TRBV6-5; j_call: TRBJ2-5; clone_size: .; d_call: .; cdr3_nt: TGTGCCAGCAGTTGGCAGGCCCCCCGACTAGTGGGCTCCCAAGAGACCCAGTACTTC; cdr3_aa: CASSWQAPRLVGSQETQYF
v_call: TRBV6-2/TRBV6-3; j_call: TRBJ2-7; clone_size: many; d_call: .; cdr3_nt: TGTGCCAGCAGTTACGAATCCGGGCCCGCCTACGAGCAGTACTTC; cdr3_aa: CASSYESGPAYEQYF
v_call: TRBV3-1; j_call: TRBJ2-7; clone_size: few; d_call: .; cdr3_nt: TGTGCCAGCAGCCAAGATAGTCCAGCGGGTTTCTCCTACGAGCAGTACTTC; cdr3_aa: CASSQDSPAGFSYEQYF
v_call: TRBV6-5; j_call: TRBJ1-2; clone_size: many; d_call: TRBD1; cdr3_nt: TGTGCCAGCAGTCAGGGGGACAGCGCCTATGGCTACACCTTC; cdr3_aa: CASSQGDSAYGYTF
v_call: TRBV19; j_call: TRBJ2-2; clone_size: .; d_call: .; cdr3_nt: TGTGCCAGTAGTATCGGGCCCACCGGGGAGCTGTTTTTT; cdr3_aa: CASSIGPTGELFF
v_call: TRBV9; j_call: TRBJ1-1; clone_size: few; d_call: TRBD1; cdr3_nt: TGTGCCACCGTCCGGGACAGAGACACTGAAGCTTTCTTT; cdr3_aa: CATVRDRDTEAFF
v_call: TRBV6-6; j_call: TRBJ2-7; clone_size: few; d_call: TRBD1; cdr3_nt: TGTGCCAGCAGCTACACCGTAACCTCGACAGGGGACGAGCAGTACTTC; cdr3_aa: CASSYTVTSTGDEQYF
v_call: TRBV2; j_call: TRBJ1-1; clone_size: few; d_call: .; cdr3_nt: TGTGCCAGCACCCCGCGGGGGGATAGTGTACAGAACACTGAAGCTTTCTTT; cdr3_aa: CASTPRGDSVQNTEAFF